A selection of T cell receptor beta chains follows, all from one sample in a study of T cell responses to AZD1222 COVID-19 vaccine. This table comes from immunoSEQ multiplex PCR, and its TCRdb copy is limited to in-frame clones, with some not included. The sample yields tens of thousands of clones, roughly nine tenths seen once. The input for sequencing was peripheral blood, taken on day 0 of AZD1222 vaccination. The receptors were sampled from an adult in good health. CDR3s include the opening cysteine and the closing phenylalanine or tryptophan. The D gene is left open where the match is weak. Clone size is shown for a subset of rows, as once, few, many or a class of expanded clone.

clone_size,cdr3_length,d_call,j_call,v_call,cdr3_nt,cdr3_aa
-,17,-,TRBJ1-1,TRBV2,TGTGCCAGCAGCATGGACAGTACACTCTTCTGGAACACTGAAGCTTTCTTT,CASSMDSTLFWNTEAFF
-,13,-,TRBJ1-1,TRBV6-1,TGTGCCAGCAGTGAATCCCAGAACACTGAAGCTTTCTTT,CASSESQNTEAFF
-,13,TRBD2,TRBJ2-3,TRBV5-5,TGTGCCAGCAGACTAGCGGGGACAGATACGCAGTATTTT,CASRLAGTDTQYF
-,12,-,TRBJ1-1,TRBV7-2,TGTGCCAGCAGCCGGACAGTTTGGCCAGCTTTCTTT,CASSRTVWPAFF
-,14,-,TRBJ1-6,TRBV7-8,TGTGCCAGCAGCCCCGGGGGTTATAATTCACCCCTCCACTTT,CASSPGGYNSPLHF
-,14,-,TRBJ1-3,TRBV7-8,TGTGCCAGCAGCTTTCAGAGCTCTGGAAACACCATATATTTT,CASSFQSSGNTIYF
-,14,-,TRBJ1-3,TRBV10-3,TGTGCCATCAGTGAACGGGAGTCTGGAAACACCATATATTTT,CAISERESGNTIYF
-,14,-,TRBJ2-3,TRBV7-9,TGTGCCAGCAGCCCCCTCTGGGGGGCAGATACGCAGTATTTT,CASSPLWGADTQYF
-,15,-,TRBJ2-1,TRBV6-6,TGTGCCAGCAGTTACTCGACCCGCACCTACAATGAGCAGTTCTTC,CASSYSTRTYNEQFF
-,14,-,TRBJ2-7,TRBV4-3,TGCGCCAGCAGCCCCGACTACCTCTCCTACGAGCAGTACTTC,CASSPDYLSYEQYF
-,16,-,TRBJ2-1,TRBV19,TGTGCCAGTAGTATAGGAACCGAACTCTCCTACAATGAGCAGTTCTTC,CASSIGTELSYNEQFF
-,15,-,TRBJ1-1,TRBV7-2,TGTGCCAGCAGCTTAGGTGGGGCCCTGGGCGCTGAAGCTTTCTTT,CASSLGGALGAEAFF
-,14,-,TRBJ2-7,TRBV19,TGTGCCAGTAGTGACCAGGGGATTCCCTACGAGCAGTACTTC,CASSDQGIPYEQYF
-,15,-,TRBJ1-3,TRBV7-6,TGTGCCAGCAGCTCCCTTATGAGCTCTGGAAACACCATATATTTT,CASSSLMSSGNTIYF
-,17,TRBD1,TRBJ1-2,TRBV18,TGTGCCAGCTCACCACCTCAGGGGGCCCAAGGGACTATTGGCTACACCTTC,CASSPPQGAQGTIGYTF
-,12,-,TRBJ1-1,TRBV14,TGTGCCAGCAGCCCAAGTGGAACTGAAGCTTTCTTT,CASSPSGTEAFF
-,15,TRBD1,TRBJ1-1,TRBV19,TGTGCCAGTAGTATTGGACAGGGCGGGACCACTGAAGCTTTCTTT,CASSIGQGGTTEAFF
-,12,-,TRBJ2-1,TRBV9,TGTGCCAGCAGTCCTCATGGGGGGGAGCAGTTCTTC,CASSPHGGEQFF
-,17,TRBD1,TRBJ1-2,TRBV6-2/TRBV6-3,TGTGCCAGCAGCTCAGCACCAAGGACAGGGGTATTGCGTGGCTACACCTTC,CASSSAPRTGVLRGYTF
once,14,TRBD1,TRBJ1-4,TRBV5-1,TGCGCCAGCAGCCCCGGGACAGGGCGTGAAAAACTGTTTTTT,CASSPGTGREKLFF
-,13,-,TRBJ2-1,TRBV28,TGTGCCAGCAGTATCCGTCAGGGCGGTGAGCAGTTCTTC,CASSIRQGGEQFF
-,14,-,TRBJ1-5,TRBV3-1/TRBV3-2,TGTGCCAGCAGCCAAGGGGTTAGCAATCAGCCCCAGCATTTT,CASSQGVSNQPQHF
-,13,-,TRBJ1-2,TRBV19,TGTGCCAGTAGTATGATGGGGAACTATGGCTACACCTTC,CASSMMGNYGYTF
-,15,-,TRBJ1-5,TRBV7-2,TGTGCCAGCAGCCGTAGTGAGTATAGCAATCAGCCCCAGCATTTT,CASSRSEYSNQPQHF
-,14,TRBD1,TRBJ1-5,TRBV27,TGTGCCAGCAGCCAGGGGGGGGGCAATCAGCCCCAGCATTTT,CASSQGGGNQPQHF
-,14,-,TRBJ1-6,TRBV7-9,TGTGCCAGCAGGCTGGGGGGGGATTATTCACCCCTCCACTTT,CASRLGGDYSPLHF
-,15,-,TRBJ1-1,TRBV9,TGTGCCAGCAGCCCCGCCTTAGGGGGAGTCACTGAAGCTTTCTTT,CASSPALGGVTEAFF
-,14,-,TRBJ1-1,TRBV19,TGTGCCAGTAGTATAGGGGGTAGGAACACTGAAGCTTTCTTT,CASSIGGRNTEAFF
-,14,-,TRBJ2-7,TRBV27,TGTGCCAGCAGTCCCGGGGGCGTGCGCTACGAGCAGTACTTC,CASSPGGVRYEQYF
-,15,TRBD1,TRBJ1-3,TRBV27,TGTGCCAGCAGTGGACAGGGTTACTCTGGAAACACCATATATTTT,CASSGQGYSGNTIYF
few,14,-,TRBJ1-2,TRBV10-2,TGCGCCAGCAGTGACAGAACAGGCCCGCTCGGCTACACCTTC,CASSDRTGPLGYTF
-,15,-,TRBJ2-1,TRBV15,TGTGCCACCAGCAGCCTCGGGGACATTGACAATGAGCAGTTCTTC,CATSSLGDIDNEQFF
-,14,-,TRBJ1-1,TRBV7-9,TGTGCCAGCAGCCCACGCCGGGACATCGGTGGGGCTTTCTTT,CASSPRRDIGGAFF
-,14,-,TRBJ1-5,TRBV19,TGTGCCAGTACCCCAGGGCAGGGTGGTCAGCCCCAGCATTTT,CASTPGQGGQPQHF
-,15,TRBD1,TRBJ1-2,TRBV28,TGTGCCAGCAGTTTAAGCGCAGGGGGCGAATATGGCTACACCTTC,CASSLSAGGEYGYTF
-,16,-,TRBJ1-5,TRBV4-3,TGCGCCAGCAGCCAGGACCATGACCTCGGGGCCCGGCCCCAGCATTTT,CASSQDHDLGARPQHF
few,19,-,TRBJ1-2,TRBV4-1,TGCGCCAGCAGCGTCCGTGCGGGGCCAATAAGGACACGCGGTTATGGCTACACCTTC,CASSVRAGPIRTRGYGYTF
-,13,-,TRBJ2-2,TRBV15,TGTGCCACCAGCCTCGACGGAACCGGGGAGCTGTTTTTT,CATSLDGTGELFF
-,15,-,TRBJ1-5,TRBV7-2,TGTGCCAGCAGCGAAAACAGGGATAGCAATCAGCCCCAGCATTTT,CASSENRDSNQPQHF
-,14,-,TRBJ2-5,TRBV11-2,TGTGCCAGCAGCTTAGCAGGGGCCCAAGAGACCCAGTACTTC,CASSLAGAQETQYF
once,15,TRBD1,TRBJ1-1,TRBV2,TGTGCCAGAAGTGGAGGGACAGGGGAGAACACTGAAGCTTTCTTT,CARSGGTGENTEAFF
-,16,TRBD2,TRBJ2-1,TRBV24-1,TGTGCCACCAGTTCCGCCCTAGCGGGGGGGCTGGATGAGCAGTTCTTC,CATSSALAGGLDEQFF
-,15,-,TRBJ2-1,TRBV7-8,TGTGCCAGCAGCTTAGGGGCAGGGGTCTACAATGAGCAGTTCTTC,CASSLGAGVYNEQFF
-,14,-,TRBJ2-7,TRBV19,TGTGCCAGTAGTATTTCCCAAACCTCCTACGAGCAGTACTTC,CASSISQTSYEQYF
-,15,-,TRBJ1-1,TRBV7-2,TGTGCCAGCAGCTTAAGTTGGCAGGGTACCACTGAAGCTTTCTTT,CASSLSWQGTTEAFF
-,13,-,TRBJ2-7,TRBV7-2,TGTGCCAGCACTAAGTCTATTCTCTACGAGCAGTACTTC,CASTKSILYEQYF
-,16,TRBD1,TRBJ1-6,TRBV5-1,TGCGCCAGCAGCTTGGAGACCGGGACAGCCAATTCACCCCTCCACTTT,CASSLETGTANSPLHF
-,15,-,TRBJ1-2,TRBV4-1,TGCGCCAGCAGCCAAGAGGGGTGGCGGCCGTTGGGCTACACCTTC,CASSQEGWRPLGYTF
-,15,-,TRBJ2-3,TRBV6-2/TRBV6-3,TGTGCCAGCAGTTACTCGTTGCTGGGGACAGATACGCAGTATTTT,CASSYSLLGTDTQYF
-,16,-,TRBJ2-6,TRBV18,TGTGCCAGCTCACCAAGCGAAGGGGCTGGGGCCAACGTCCTGACTTTC,CASSPSEGAGANVLTF
-,14,-,TRBJ2-3,TRBV11-1,TGTGCCAGCAGCTTAGCAGGGGGGACAGATACGCAGTATTTT,CASSLAGGTDTQYF
-,15,TRBD2,TRBJ2-1,TRBV27,TGTGCCAGCAGCCCCGGACTAGCGGGGAACGATGAGCAGTTCTTC,CASSPGLAGNDEQFF
once,15,TRBD2,TRBJ2-1,TRBV4-3,TGCGCCAGCAGCCAACCTAGCGGGGGGGCAAATGAGCAGTTCTTC,CASSQPSGGANEQFF
-,16,-,TRBJ1-4,TRBV6-1,TGTGCCAGCAGTGAAGCGATTCTTAACAGGAATGAAAAACTGTTTTTT,CASSEAILNRNEKLFF
-,13,-,TRBJ1-6,TRBV14,TGTGCCAGCAGGCAGGTGGATAATTCACCCCTCCACTTT,CASRQVDNSPLHF
-,15,-,TRBJ1-5,TRBV6-1,TGTGCCAGCAGTGAAGCCAGCTATGGCAATCAGCCCCAGCATTTT,CASSEASYGNQPQHF
-,17,TRBD1,TRBJ2-7,TRBV4-1,TGCGCCAGCAGCCAAGATGGGAGACAGGGGAGTTTCTACGAGCAGTACTTC,CASSQDGRQGSFYEQYF
-,14,-,TRBJ2-1,TRBV24-1,TGTGCCACCAGTGATGACCTGACGGGCAATGAGCAGTTCTTC,CATSDDLTGNEQFF
-,14,-,TRBJ2-2,TRBV23-1,TGCGCCAGCACCGAGGGGTTCAACACCGGGGAGCTGTTTTTT,CASTEGFNTGELFF